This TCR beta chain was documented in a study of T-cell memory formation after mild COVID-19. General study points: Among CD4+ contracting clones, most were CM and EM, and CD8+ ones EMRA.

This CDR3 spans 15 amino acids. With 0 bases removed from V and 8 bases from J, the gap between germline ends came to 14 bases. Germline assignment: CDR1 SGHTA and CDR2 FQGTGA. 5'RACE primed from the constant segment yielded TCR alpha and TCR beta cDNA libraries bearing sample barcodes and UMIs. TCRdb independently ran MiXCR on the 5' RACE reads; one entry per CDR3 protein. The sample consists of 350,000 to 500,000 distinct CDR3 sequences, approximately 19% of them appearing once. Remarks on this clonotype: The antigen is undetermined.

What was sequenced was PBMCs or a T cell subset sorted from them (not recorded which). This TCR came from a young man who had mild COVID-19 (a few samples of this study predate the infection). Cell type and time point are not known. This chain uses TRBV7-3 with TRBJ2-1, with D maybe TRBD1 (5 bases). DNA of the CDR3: TGTGCCAGCAGCTTAACGGCAGGGTATACTGATGAGCAGTTCTTC. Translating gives CASSLTAGYTDEQFF.